The clone carrying this T cell receptor beta chain was found a few times. Antigen: not known. This specimen comes from a study of blood T cells in healthy people across ages. General study points: CMV status of donors was unknown, possibly confounding expanded clonotype changes.

The germline V and J ends were trimmed by 6 bases and 7 bases, with 15 bases remaining between them. The CDR3 has 14 residues. Next came a second PCR, run for about 7 to 11 cycles, which used a sample-barcoded 5' primer along with a J-beta primer mix. One entry per CDR3 protein, called by TCRdb with MiXCR from the 5' RACE reads. The sample has about 810,000 distinct CDR3 sequences; approximately 35% are singletons. The origin of this receptor is a young man in good health. The chain employs TRBV12-3 or TRBV12-4 and TRBJ1-4; tentative D call: TRBD1 (6 bases). The sample consisted of blood. CDR3 region: CASRDDWGLEKLFF. CDR3 in DNA: TGTGCCAGCAGGGATGATTGGGGGCTTGAAAAACTGTTTTTT.